Listed below are T cell receptor beta chains from one sample, sequenced in a study of T cell responses to AZD1222 COVID-19 vaccine. The protocol was immunoSEQ multiplex PCR, while the TCRdb copy is restricted to in-frame clones and leaves out a portion. The sample has roughly 100,000 clones, about 88% seen once. This specimen was peripheral blood, taken 28 days after the second AZD1222 dose. The receptors originated from an adult who received the AZD1222 COVID-19 vaccine. Both conserved end residues are part of each CDR3. The order of the fields is clone size, D gene, CDR3 length, V gene, J gene, CDR3 DNA, CDR3 protein. The D gene is left open where the match is weak. Some rows mark clone size as missing; the rest say once, few, many or name a class of expanded clone.

>.|TRBD2|16|TRBV7-8|TRBJ2-1
TGTGCCAGCAGCTTAGAGGGTGCTAGCGGGATCAATGAGCAGTTCTTC
CASSLEGASGINEQFF
>once|TRBD1|13|TRBV29-1|TRBJ2-7
TGCAGCGTTGGGACAGGGGGCCCCTACGAGCAGTACTTC
CSVGTGGPYEQYF
>.|.|17|TRBV3-1/TRBV3-2|TRBJ1-4
TGTGCCAGCAGCCGCGGGACAAGGCTGAGTTCTAATGAAAAACTGTTTTTT
CASSRGTRLSSNEKLFF
>.|TRBD2|15|TRBV6-4|TRBJ2-3
TGTGCCAGCAGTGAGGCGGGAGAGGAGACAGATACGCAGTATTTT
CASSEAGEETDTQYF
>.|TRBD2|16|TRBV6-5|TRBJ2-1
TGTGCCAGCAGTTACTCAGCGGGAGTTAACTACAATGAGCAGTTCTTC
CASSYSAGVNYNEQFF
>.|.|12|TRBV21-1|TRBJ2-7
TGTGCCAGCAGCAAAGCCTCCTACGAGCAGTACTTC
CASSKASYEQYF
>.|.|11|TRBV30|TRBJ2-7
TGTGCCTGGAGTCAGGGAAGCGAGCAGTACTTC
CAWSQGSEQYF
>.|TRBD1|17|TRBV7-9|TRBJ1-5
TGTGCCAGCAGCCCCGACCCAACAGGGGGAGTATATCAGCCCCAGCATTTT
CASSPDPTGGVYQPQHF
>.|TRBD2|20|TRBV15|TRBJ2-3
TGTGCCACCAGCAGATCCAAACCTAGCGGGGCATCCCTGAGCACAGATACGCAGTATTTT
CATSRSKPSGASLSTDTQYF
>.|.|12|TRBV7-9|TRBJ1-2
TGTGCCAGCTCAAGGGGGGACTATGGCTACACCTTC
CASSRGDYGYTF
>.|.|13|TRBV9|TRBJ2-3
TGTGCCAGCAGCCCAGGGCGGGCAGATACGCAGTATTTT
CASSPGRADTQYF
>.|TRBD1|13|TRBV3-1/TRBV3-2|TRBJ2-7
TGTGCCAGCAGCTCCGGGACAGGGATCGAGCAGTACTTC
CASSSGTGIEQYF
>.|.|15|TRBV18|TRBJ2-2
TGTGCCAGCTCACCACTTAGGGCGAACACCGGGGAGCTGTTTTTT
CASSPLRANTGELFF
>.|.|15|TRBV27|TRBJ2-7
TGTGCCAGCAGTTTATCTAGCGGTAATACCTACGAGCAGTACTTC
CASSLSSGNTYEQYF
>.|TRBD2|17|TRBV2|TRBJ2-2
TGTGCCAGCAGTGAAGGTTGGACTAGCGAGAACACCGGGGAGCTGTTTTTT
CASSEGWTSENTGELFF
>.|.|13|TRBV30|TRBJ1-6
TGTGCCTGGGAGGGAAACGTGGGGTCACCCCTCCACTTT
CAWEGNVGSPLHF
>.|TRBD1|15|TRBV7-9|TRBJ1-6
TGTGCCAGCAGCTTTAGGAGGACAGGGTCATCACCCCTCCACTTT
CASSFRRTGSSPLHF
>.|TRBD2|16|TRBV5-6|TRBJ2-3
TGTGCCAGCAGCGTATTTGGTACTAGCGGGTTTCATACGCAGTATTTT
CASSVFGTSGFHTQYF
>.|TRBD1|16|TRBV2|TRBJ2-2
TGTGCCAGCAGTAACCGGGACAGGGATGTCACCGGGGAGCTGTTTTTT
CASSNRDRDVTGELFF
>.|.|11|TRBV6-2/TRBV6-3|TRBJ1-1
TGTGCCAGCAGTTACCACACTGAAGCTTTCTTT
CASSYHTEAFF
>.|TRBD1|16|TRBV19|TRBJ2-2
TGTGCCAGTAGTAGATCCGGGACAGCGAACACCGGGGAGCTGTTTTTT
CASSRSGTANTGELFF
>.|.|15|TRBV5-8|TRBJ1-5
TGTGCCAGCACGCGGAGCAGGCTTAGCAATCAGCCCCAGCATTTT
CASTRSRLSNQPQHF
>.|.|18|TRBV28|TRBJ1-2
TGTGCCAGCAGTTTTTTGCGGGGGGACTCAGCGGCAGCTTATGGCTACACCTTC
CASSFLRGDSAAAYGYTF
>.|.|13|TRBV11-2|TRBJ1-1
TGTGCCAGCAGCTTTTCCGCGAACACTGAAGCTTTCTTT
CASSFSANTEAFF
>.|TRBD1|16|TRBV28|TRBJ1-3
TGTGCCAGCAGTTCTCGGACAGGGAGGACTGGAAACACCATATATTTT
CASSSRTGRTGNTIYF
>.|TRBD2|16|TRBV2|TRBJ2-1
TGTGCCAGCAGTCAATCGACTAGCGGGATATACAATGAGCAGTTCTTC
CASSQSTSGIYNEQFF
>.|.|13|TRBV18|TRBJ2-3
TGTGCCAGCTCACCACTGGGCGGTGATACGCAGTATTTT
CASSPLGGDTQYF
>.|.|14|TRBV2|TRBJ1-3
TGTGCCAGCATTGCGGACGTCTCGGGAAACACCATATATTTT
CASIADVSGNTIYF
>.|.|11|TRBV29-1|TRBJ1-2
TGCAGCACCCTATGGGCTTATGGCTACACCTTC
CSTLWAYGYTF
>.|.|11|TRBV2|TRBJ2-7
TGTGCCAGCACCCAGGTAAACGAGCAGTACTTC
CASTQVNEQYF
>.|.|14|TRBV29-1|TRBJ2-7
TGCAGCGTTGAAGATCAACAGCCCCCCTACGAGCAGTACTTC
CSVEDQQPPYEQYF
>.|TRBD1|12|TRBV4-2|TRBJ2-7
TGTGCCAGCAGCCTGGACAGGGGGGAGCAGTACTTC
CASSLDRGEQYF
>.|.|11|TRBV12-5|TRBJ2-7
TGTGCTAGTGGTTTTGGCTACGAGCAGTACTTC
CASGFGYEQYF
>.|.|15|TRBV6-5|TRBJ1-1
TGTGCCAGCAGTTACTCGATTTTCCGGAACACTGAAGCTTTCTTT
CASSYSIFRNTEAFF
>.|.|19|TRBV4-1|TRBJ2-3
TGCGCCAGCAGCCCTGATATGGCGAGGGCCTCGGGATCCACAGATACGCAGTATTTT
CASSPDMARASGSTDTQYF
>.|TRBD1|15|TRBV25-1|TRBJ2-1
TGTGCCAGCAGTGCCACAGGGGTTTCCTACAATGAGCAGTTCTTC
CASSATGVSYNEQFF